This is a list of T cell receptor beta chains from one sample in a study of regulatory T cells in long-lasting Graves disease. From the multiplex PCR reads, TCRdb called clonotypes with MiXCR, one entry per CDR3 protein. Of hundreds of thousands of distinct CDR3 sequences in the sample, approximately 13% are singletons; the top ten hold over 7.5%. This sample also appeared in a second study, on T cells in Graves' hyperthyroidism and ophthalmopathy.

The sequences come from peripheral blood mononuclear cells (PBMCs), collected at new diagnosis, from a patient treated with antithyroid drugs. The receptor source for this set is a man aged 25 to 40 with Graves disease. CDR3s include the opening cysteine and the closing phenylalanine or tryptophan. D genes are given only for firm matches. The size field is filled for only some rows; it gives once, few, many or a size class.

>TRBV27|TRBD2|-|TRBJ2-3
CASSFGTSEKGIPGTQYF
TGTGCCAGCAGTTTCGGGACTAGCGAAAAGGGAATCCCAGGTACGCAGTATTTT
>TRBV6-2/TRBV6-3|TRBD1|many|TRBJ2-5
CASSTGTGNQETQYF
TGTGCCAGCAGTACCGGGACAGGGAATCAAGAGACCCAGTACTTC
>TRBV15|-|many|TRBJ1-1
CATETGSQAFF
TGTGCCACCGAGACAGGCTCACAAGCTTTCTTT
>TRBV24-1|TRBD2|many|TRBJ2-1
CATSGSREDGNEQFF
TGTGCCACCAGTGGGTCGCGGGAGGATGGTAATGAGCAGTTCTTC
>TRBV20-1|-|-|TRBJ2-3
CSARDGILTGRNPF
TGCAGTGCTAGGGACGGGATTCTAACGGGTCGAAATCCTTTT
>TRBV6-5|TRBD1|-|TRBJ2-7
CASSYSGDRGYEQYF
TGTGCCAGCAGTTACTCGGGGGACAGGGGATACGAGCAGTACTTC
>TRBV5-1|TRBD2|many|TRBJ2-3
CASSNIAGGLTDTQYF
TGCGCCAGCAGCAATATAGCGGGAGGGCTCACAGATACGCAGTATTTT
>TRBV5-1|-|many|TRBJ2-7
CASSLEGDGVYEQYF
TGCGCCAGCAGCTTGGAGGGGGACGGGGTTTACGAGCAGTACTTC
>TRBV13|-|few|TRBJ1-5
CASSLMNQPQHF
TGTGCCAGCAGCCTAATGAATCAGCCCCAGCATTTT
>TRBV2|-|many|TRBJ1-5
CASSADGDQPQHF
TGTGCCAGCAGTGCGGACGGCGATCAGCCCCAGCATTTT
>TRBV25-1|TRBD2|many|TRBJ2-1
CASSEPLAGVYEQFF
TGTGCCAGCAGTGAGCCTCTAGCGGGAGTATATGAGCAGTTCTTC
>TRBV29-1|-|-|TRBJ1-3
CSVEQPADATIYF
TGCAGCGTTGAACAGCCGGCCGATGCCACCATATATTTT
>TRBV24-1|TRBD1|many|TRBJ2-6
CATKAGGSGANVLTF
TGTGCCACCAAGGCAGGGGGCTCTGGGGCCAACGTCCTGACTTTC
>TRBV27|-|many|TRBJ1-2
CASSLWGRGGNYGYTF
TGTGCCAGCAGTTTATGGGGCAGGGGTGGAAACTATGGCTACACCTTC
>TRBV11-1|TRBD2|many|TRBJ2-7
CASSFRAGRAYEQYF
TGTGCCAGCAGCTTCCGAGCGGGGAGGGCCTACGAGCAGTACTTC
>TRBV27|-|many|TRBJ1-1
CASSLIQGLWNTEAFF
TGTGCCAGCAGTTTAATACAGGGACTATGGAACACTGAAGCTTTCTTT